The text below deals with one T cell receptor beta chain. The source of the sample is a study of blood T cell repertoires in COVID-19. Background on the study: Samples taken during acute and convalescent COVID-19 were collected in the United States, Italy and Spain. Sources were T cells, B-cell-depleted T cells, or PBMCs; the material itself was cDNA or gDNA.

TCRdb's copy holds only in-frame clones and misses some; the assay was immunoSEQ multiplex PCR. The sample consists of roughly 80,000 clones, 77% of them appearing once. Sequences were obtained from peripheral blood. This TCR came from a human donor in a cohort sampled during active COVID-19.

CDR3 coding DNA: TGTGCCAGCAGCTTACCAGGGTTCACTGAAGCTTTCTTT. Translation gives CASSLPGFTEAFF. The chain is built from TRBV5-6 and TRBJ1-1, with a weak D call TRBD1 (5 bases). CDR1 and CDR2 (germline): SGHDT, YYEEEE. The CDR3 is 13 residues long. Trimming left V 2 bases short and J 4 bases short, with 9 bases between.